These T cell receptor beta chains were read from a single sample in a study of T cell repertoires in cytomegalovirus infection. TCRdb passed the reads through MiXCR, listing each CDR3 protein once. The data contain 480,000 or so distinct CDR3 sequences, over 9% of them singletons. The specimen was PBMCs. These receptors came from a human donor in good health (CMV status not recorded). Some clones in this sample may be carry-over from other donors' samples. Each CDR3 is given with its conserved first and last residue. The D gene is left open where the match is weak. Rows give clone size only sometimes, using once, few, many, or a class for an expanded clone.

>TRBV6-2/TRBV6-3|TRBJ2-3|TRBD2|.
CASSRLTSGGADTQYF
TGTGCCAGCAGTCGGCTGACTAGCGGGGGGGCGGATACGCAGTATTTT
>TRBV9|TRBJ1-1|.|few
CASSVGDIILEAFF
TGTGCCAGCAGCGTAGGCGACATAATTCTTGAAGCTTTCTTT
>TRBV11-2|TRBJ2-2|TRBD1|many
CASSLGTGAGELFF
TGTGCCAGCAGCTTAGGAACAGGGGCCGGGGAGCTGTTTTTT
>TRBV20-1|TRBJ2-1|.|.
CSAQGLERVYNEQFF
TGCAGTGCCCAAGGACTGGAGAGGGTCTACAATGAGCAGTTCTTC
>TRBV11-2|TRBJ2-3|TRBD2|.
CASERWGGADTQYF
TGTGCCAGCGAGAGGTGGGGGGGTGCAGATACGCAGTATTTT
>TRBV20-1|TRBJ1-3|.|.
CSAPSRSSGNTIYF
TGCAGTGCTCCCTCCAGATCCTCTGGAAACACCATATATTTT
>TRBV12-3/TRBV12-4|TRBJ1-1|.|many
CASSSSRGNTEAFF
TGTGCCAGCAGTTCGTCACGGGGGAACACTGAAGCTTTCTTT
>TRBV28|TRBJ2-5|TRBD2|many
CASIPAVAGSKRRETQYF
TGTGCCAGCATCCCCGCGGTAGCGGGATCCAAAAGGAGGGAGACCCAGTACTTC
>TRBV3-1|TRBJ2-5|.|few
CASSQSRRVQETQYF
TGTGCCAGCAGCCAGTCTCGGAGGGTCCAAGAGACCCAGTACTTC
>TRBV12-3/TRBV12-4|TRBJ2-1|.|many
CASSLGAREQFF
TGTGCCAGCAGTTTAGGGGCTAGGGAGCAGTTCTTC
>TRBV12-3/TRBV12-4|TRBJ2-1|.|many
CASSLYEQFF
TGTGCCAGCAGTTTATATGAGCAGTTCTTC
>TRBV6-2/TRBV6-3|TRBJ1-5|.|many
CASSYGAQSSPVSNQPQHF
TGTGCCAGCAGTTACGGAGCCCAGAGTAGCCCCGTGAGCAATCAGCCCCAGCATTTT
>TRBV6-6|TRBJ2-5|.|many
CASSYRGAQETQYF
TGTGCCAGCAGCTATAGGGGGGCACAAGAGACCCAGTACTTC
>TRBV7-9|TRBJ2-1|TRBD1|many
CASSLGTGARNEQFF
TGTGCCAGCAGCTTAGGGACAGGGGCCCGCAATGAGCAGTTCTTC
>TRBV10-3|TRBJ2-3|.|many
CAIREVSGRTDTQYF
TGTGCCATCAGAGAGGTTAGCGGTCGCACAGATACGCAGTATTTT
>TRBV4-2|TRBJ2-2|TRBD2|many
CASSQAFLTGGNTGELFF
TGTGCCAGCAGCCAAGCTTTCTTGACGGGGGGGAACACCGGGGAGCTGTTTTTT